The clone carrying this T cell receptor beta chain has a single count. The data were obtained in a study of blood T cell repertoires in COVID-19. Across the whole study: Whether acute or convalescent, the COVID-19 samples came from the United States, Italy and Spain. The cDNA or gDNA used as material had been derived from T cells, B-cell-depleted T cells, or PBMCs.

The CDR3 contains 15 residues. Trimming took 3 bases from V and 2 from J; bases not matched to a gene: 6. CDR1 is SQVTM, CDR2 ANQGSEA, per germline. Followed longitudinally, the Seattle patients had been enrolled during active infection. Only in-frame clones appear in the TCRdb table, and some are missing; sequencing was by immunoSEQ multiplex PCR. Of approximately 330,000 clones listed, approximately 86% were seen once; the top ten hold more than 7.5%. V gene TRBV29-1 combines with J gene TRBJ2-1, with 8 nucleotides matching TRBD1. The sequence derives from a man aged 25-45 years with COVID-19, enrolled during active disease. Sequencing was done on a sample of peripheral blood. The CDR3, as DNA: TGCAGCGTTGAGGGGGGACAGGACACCTACAATGAGCAGTTCTTC. It specifies CSVEGGQDTYNEQFF.